This record covers a single TCR beta chain. The source of the sample is a study of shared clonotypes between healthy human individuals. Those who donated were healthy HIV-negative adults, with no recent acute infections or vaccinations reported. It was into CD45RA+ naive and CD45RA-negative memory subsets that the CD4+ cells were split. Each PCR replicate from the sorted subsets contained about 200 ng DNA, which is tens of thousands of T cell genomes. The method was immunoSEQ multiplex PCR; TCRdb's version includes in-frame clones alone and lacks a portion of them. Here the sample spans 950,000 to 1,100,000 clones, around 76% being singletons. Trimming cost V 2 bases and J 6 bases; bases outside gene matches: 3. Germline loops: CDR1 MNHNS, CDR2 SASEGT. The CDR3 covers 14 residues.

Sequenced material: memory CD4+ T cells sorted from blood. Subset: CD45RA-negative fraction. This sequence originates from a man between 18 and 29 years old in good health. The J gene is TRBJ1-5, the V gene TRBV6-1; 8 positions match TRBD1. The CDR3 sequence is CASSETGGRQPQHF. DNA of the CDR3: TGTGCCAGCAGTGAAACAGGGGGTCGTCAGCCCCAGCATTTT.